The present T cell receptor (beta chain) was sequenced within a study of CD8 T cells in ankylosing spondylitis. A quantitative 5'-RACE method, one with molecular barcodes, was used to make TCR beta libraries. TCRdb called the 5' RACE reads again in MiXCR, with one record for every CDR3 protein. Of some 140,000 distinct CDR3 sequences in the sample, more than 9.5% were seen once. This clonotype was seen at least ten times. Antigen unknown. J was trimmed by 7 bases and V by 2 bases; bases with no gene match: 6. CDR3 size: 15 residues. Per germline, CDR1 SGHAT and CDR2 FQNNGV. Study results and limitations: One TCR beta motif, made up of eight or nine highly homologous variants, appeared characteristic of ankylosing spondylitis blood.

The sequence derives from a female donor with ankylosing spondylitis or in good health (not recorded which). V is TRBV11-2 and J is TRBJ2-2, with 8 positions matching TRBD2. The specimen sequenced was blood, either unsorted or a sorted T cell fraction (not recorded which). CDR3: CASSLFGTSGGELFF. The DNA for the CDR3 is TGTGCCAGCAGCTTATTCGGGACTAGTGGCGGGGAGCTGTTTTTT.